This T cell receptor beta chain appears in the sequencing data of a study of cytomegalovirus exposure and HLA in healthy donors. CDR3 length equals 14 residues. Deletions cut 5 bases from V and 2 bases from J, with 14 bases between. Looked up from germline, CDR1 is SGHKS and CDR2 is YYEKEE (reference sequence). Vbeta (60) and Jbeta (13) primers were used in the PCR. The repertoire was sequenced with immunoSEQ multiplex PCR; TCRdb's copy has only in-frame clones and lacks some. The sample has some 140,000 clones; approximately 80% are singletons. Concerning this clone: Antigen specificity is unknown.

Study outcomes and limitations: As a later analysis revealed, most CMV-associated TCR beta chains appeared HLA-restricted. Later, TCR association rates were found to vary by HLA locus, highest for DRB1 and lowest for HLA-C. Within an earlier analysis, most TCR beta V segments proved productive either about 90% or about 30% of the time. Reports indicate that TCR beta sequences accurately predicted the HLA-A and HLA-B alleles of most subjects.

This clonotype was obtained from a man under 40 in good health and CMV-seropositive. The chain joins TRBV5-5 to TRBJ2-7; tentatively, D is TRBD1 (6 bases). Input material: PBMCs. CDR3 loop: CASRITGQTYEQYF. CDR3 nucleotides: TGTGCCAGCAGGATAACAGGACAGACCTACGAGCAGTACTTC.